This is a list of T cell receptor beta chains from one sample in a study of blood T cell repertoires in COVID-19. The protocol was immunoSEQ multiplex PCR, while the TCRdb copy is restricted to in-frame clones and leaves out a portion. The sample includes roughly 350,000 clones, approximately 87% of them seen just once. The sequenced sample consisted of peripheral blood. Source of these receptors: a woman aged 45-65 years with COVID-19, enrolled during active disease. The CDR3 runs from the conserved cysteine through the conserved F or W. A D gene is named only where the DNA matches it firmly. The size field is filled for only some rows; it gives once, few, many or a size class.

TRBD2	TRBJ2-1	-	TRBV5-1	TGCGCCAGCAGCTTGGCGTTGGCGGGAGGGCCGCGGGAGCAGTTCTTC	CASSLALAGGPREQFF
-	TRBJ1-1	-	TRBV6-1	TGTGCCAGCAGTGAATATGGGGCAGAAAGGAACACTGAAGCTTTCTTT	CASSEYGAERNTEAFF
TRBD1	TRBJ1-4	-	TRBV5-1	TGCGCCAGCAGCACAGGGGGTGTTAATGAAAAACTGTTTTTT	CASSTGGVNEKLFF
TRBD1	TRBJ1-2	few	TRBV5-5	TGTGCCAGCAGCCACGACAGGGTGGGGGATAACTATGGCTACACCTTC	CASSHDRVGDNYGYTF
-	TRBJ1-5	-	TRBV6-1	TGTGCCAGCAGTGCACGCTCTGATGGCCACCTCGTAAATCAGCCCCAGCATTTT	CASSARSDGHLVNQPQHF
-	TRBJ1-5	-	TRBV6-5	TGTGCCAGCAGGCGACAATCCAATCAGCCCCAGCATTTT	CASRRQSNQPQHF
TRBD2	TRBJ2-7	-	TRBV6-5	TGTGCCAGTCAGTTAGCTAGCGGAAACTACGAGCAGTACTTC	CASQLASGNYEQYF
TRBD1	TRBJ1-2	-	TRBV9	TGTGCCAGCAGCGCCGGAGATGCGACAGGGAATGGCTACACCTTC	CASSAGDATGNGYTF
TRBD1	TRBJ1-1	-	TRBV29-1	TGCAGCGCGCGGGAAGGGACAGCTAACACTGAAGCTTTCTTT	CSAREGTANTEAFF
TRBD1	TRBJ1-1	-	TRBV15	TGTGCCACCAGCAGAAATAGGGACAGGAATGAAGCTTTCTTT	CATSRNRDRNEAFF
TRBD2	TRBJ2-3	-	TRBV3-1/TRBV3-2	TGTGCCAGCAGCCAAGCATTTAGCGGGAGTGATACGCAGTATTTT	CASSQAFSGSDTQYF
TRBD2	TRBJ2-3	many	TRBV27	TGTGCCAGCAGTCCACTAGCGGGAGGGGTCACAGATACGCAGTATTTT	CASSPLAGGVTDTQYF